The 9 T cell receptor beta chains listed next were all sequenced from one sample in a study of T cell changes during pregnancy in multiple sclerosis. Assay: immunoSEQ multiplex PCR; the TCRdb copy retains only in-frame clones and omits some. This sample has tens of thousands of clones; 80% to 95% occur once, and the top ten carry 2%. The sample consisted of peripheral blood, taken in the third trimester of pregnancy. Receptors originate from a female donor in good health, enrolled as a control in a pregnancy study.

V and J are TRBV4-1 and TRBJ2-1; 8 bases fit TRBD2. The germline gives CDR1 MGHRA, CDR2 YSYEKL. The CDR3 has 15 amino acids. J gave up 2 bases and V 4 bases, and 4 bases lay outside the gene matches. Written as DNA, the CDR3 is TGCGCCAGCAGCCCCGGGGGGGCAGCCTACAATGAGCAGTTCTTC. Residues: CASSPGGAAYNEQFF.

The rearrangement links TRBV6-5 to TRBJ1-1, with TRBD1 identical over 8 bases. Germline V CDR1 and CDR2: MNHEY, SVGAGI. The CDR3 loop spans 16 amino acids. J gave up 6 bases and V 0 bases, and 9 bases lay outside the gene matches. The CDR3 nucleotides are TGTGCCAGCAGTTACTCCCCCGCCCGGACAGGGCCTGAAGCTTTCTTT. Translating gives CASSYSPARTGPEAFF.

The rearrangement uses TRBV7-2 and TRBJ1-2, with 8 bases aligning to TRBD1. Germline values: CDR1 SGHTA, CDR2 FQGNSA. J lost 8 bases, V lost 2 bases, and 19 bases had no gene match. The length of the CDR3 is 18 residues. DNA of the CDR3: TGTGCCAGCAGCTTATTGGCTTGGGGGGGCAGGGGGCAGGAGGGCTACACCTTC. The encoded protein is CASSLLAWGGRGQEGYTF.

The rearrangement joins TRBV7-2 to TRBJ2-3; TRBD2 is a possible D gene (5 bases). The CDR3 contains 14 residues. Germline loops: CDR1 SGHTA, CDR2 FQGNSA. The ends were cut back, 2 bases at V and 5 bases at J, with 11 bases in the middle. The CDR3 here is CASSLRTGGDTQYF. CDR3 nucleotide sequence: TGTGCCAGCAGCTTAAGGACTGGCGGAGATACGCAGTATTTT.

The chain uses TRBV6-4 and TRBJ2-7; TRBD1 is a possible D gene (6 bases). Germline V gene data show CDR1 as MRHNA and CDR2 as SNTAGT. The V end was cut by 7 bases, the J end by 5 bases, with 15 bases between. This CDR3 spans 13 amino acids. The CDR3 is CASILPGEHEQYF. Written as DNA, the CDR3 is TGTGCCAGCATTCTTCCAGGGGAGCACGAGCAGTACTTC.

This chain links TRBV28 with TRBJ1-4, with 7 bases matching TRBD1. The V gene end was trimmed by 6 bases and the J gene end by 4 bases; junction bases not matched to a gene: 8. The CDR3 extends over 15 amino acids. Germline V CDR1 and CDR2: MDHEN, SYDVKM. The CDR3 sequence: CASSTGQIINEKLFF. The CDR3 DNA sequence: TGTGCCAGCAGCACGGGACAGATCATTAATGAAAAACTGTTTTTT.

This clone appeared a single time. This chain links TRBV7-9 with TRBJ2-5; D is undetermined. This CDR3 region has 16 residues. CDR1 and CDR2 (germline): SEHNR, FQNEAQ (reference sequence). V gave up 6 bases and J gave up 2 bases, with 19 bases separating them. CDR3 nucleotides: TGTGCCAGCAGTCAAATACCCCAGGCTACGCAAGAGACCCAGTACTTC. It translates to CASSQIPQATQETQYF.

V usage is TRBV28 and J usage is TRBJ2-7, with D possibly matching TRBD1 (5 bases). CDR1 MDHEN and CDR2 SYDVKM come from the germline V gene. CDR3 length: 12 residues. Between the trimmed V and J ends, which lost 6 bases and 4 bases, there was a span of 10 bases. This CDR3 reads CASRPTVYEQYF. CDR3 DNA: TGTGCCAGCAGGCCGACAGTTTACGAGCAGTACTTC. Full variable domain (outside the CDR3, taken from reference TRBV28 and TRBJ2-7): DVKVTQSSRYLVKRTGEKVFLECVQDMDHENMFWYRQDPGLGLRLIYFSYDVKMKEKGDIPEGYSVSREKKERFSLILESASTNQTSMYLCASRPTVYEQYFGPGTRLTVT.

The chain combines TRBV25-1 with TRBJ2-5; TRBD1 aligns across 7 bases. The CDR3 totals 14 residues. The V segment lost 4 bases and the J segment 3 bases; nucleotides outside the gene matches: 5. CDR1 is MGHDK, CDR2 SYGVNS, per germline. This CDR3 is CASSAGQPKETQYF. CDR3 coding DNA: TGTGCCAGCAGTGCGGGACAGCCAAAAGAGACCCAGTACTTC.